This T cell receptor beta chain derives from a study of T cells after yellow fever vaccination (dated by TCRdb to the late 2010s). At the level of the whole study: The SMART-Seq v4 Ultra Low Input RNA kit was used to prepare libraries from fractions with low cell numbers. To track T-cell clones before and after primary and booster YFV17D yellow fever vaccination, bulk TCR alpha and beta repertoires were sequenced longitudinally. Two healthy male donors made up the cohort, one aged 18 to 30 years and the other aged 30 to 40 years. Blood was drawn at multiple timepoints before and after primary and secondary immunization, with bulk PBMC replicates and cell subsets isolated. On the study overall, not on this receptor specifically: FACS-sorted repertoires could contain abundant contaminating clonotypes from the bulk population, so computational filtering was required. Compared with the primary T-cell response, the secondary T-cell response was weaker but faster, peaking on day 5 rather than day 15. After the booster, most clones that had expanded after primary vaccination were detected again (over 95% of CD4 and roughly nine tenths of CD8), suggesting broad maintenance of memory. A small share of clonotypes was detected in both CD4 and CD8 compartments, with the overlap likely arising from convergent recombination. Only a couple of donors were included in the study, so the extent to which the findings can be generalized is limited.

What the treatment or condition label conveys for this sample: live attenuated yellow fever vaccine strain. At each blood-draw timepoint, two biological replicates of bulk PBMCs were obtained. A standard Ficoll-Paque protocol was used to isolate PBMCs from peripheral blood. TriZol was used to extract RNA from bulk PBMCs, from CD4 and CD8 fractions, and from dextramer-positive and dextramer-negative fractions. Remarks on this clonotype: Its antigen remains unidentified. Base qualities are not recorded, but no much larger clone differs from it by a single base.

TCRdb shows the sequencer as Illumina NovaSeq 6000. TCR cDNA was made using 5'RACE template switching, a step that added a universal primer site and unique molecular identifiers. Priming of cDNA synthesis was performed from both the TCR alpha and TCR beta constant segments. Libraries were amplified in two PCR steps, with sample barcodes and sequencing adapters added in the second step. Sequencing of libraries was performed on Illumina HiSeq 2500 (2x100 bp) or NovaSeq (2x150 bp). From the authors' description of their analysis: MIGEC was used to demultiplex reads and collapse the reads into UMI consensus sequences, and MiXCR was used for V(D)J alignment. Vaccine-responding clonotypes were defined with edgeR using replicate PBMC samples, requiring FDR below 0.01 and a log2 fold change above 5 up to day 15. CD4 or CD8 identity was assigned to each bulk clonotype according to whether the clonotype was present at higher abundance in the sequenced CD4 repertoire or the sequenced CD8 repertoire. TCRdb passed the public sequencing reads through fastp at Q25 and MiXCR, retaining productive beta sequences. Entries are consolidated by CDR3 protein sequence, retaining the most common genes and DNA. The V and J calls and clone size are TCRdb's, not the authors'. For this sample the table gives about 350,000 distinct CDR3 sequences, of which roughly 4% were detected only once. The biggest ten clones account for roughly 25% of the sample.

V drops 5 bases and J drops 7 bases, leaving 13 bases in between. Including cysteine and phenylalanine, the CDR3 has 12 amino acids. Just the 36-base CDR3 DNA is kept, in frame starting at base 1. CDR1 and CDR2, per the germline V gene (reference sequence), are DFQATT and SNEGSKA. In this chain, TRBV20-1 is recombined with TRBJ2-3; the D gene is possibly TRBD2, with 5 bases matching. The input for sequencing was PBMCs, taken 5 days after the yellow fever booster vaccination. This TCR came from a young man who received the YFV17D yellow fever vaccine. The nucleotides read TGCAGTGCTCAACTAGACGGCCATACGCAGTATTTT. Translation gives CSAQLDGHTQYF.